The 18 T cell receptor beta chains listed next were all sequenced from one sample in a study of cytomegalovirus exposure and HLA in healthy donors. The PCR had 60 Vbeta and 13 Jbeta primers. Profiled with immunoSEQ multiplex PCR; TCRdb holds only in-frame clones, not every one. The sample yields tens of thousands of clones, less than 75% seen once. Sequences were obtained from PBMCs. Every receptor here comes from a woman in her twenties or thirties in good health and CMV-seropositive.

Comment on this clone: The junction departs from germline at one end; a sequencing error may be responsible. The CDR3 loop reads CSSSLDGGATNEKLFF. CDR3 nucleotides: TGTTCCAGCAGCTTAGATGGAGGAGCAACTAATGAAAAACTGTTTTTT. The chain joins TRBV7-9 to TRBJ1-4; D unresolved. CDR1 and CDR2 from the germline V gene are SEHNR and FQNEAQ (reference sequence). This CDR3 is 16 amino acids long.

The rearrangement links TRBV6-5 to TRBJ1-2; weak D call: TRBD1 (5 bases). CDR3 length equals 15 residues. From germline, CDR1 is MNHEY and CDR2 SVGAGI. V gave up 0 bases and J gave up 3 bases, with 11 bases separating them. The CDR3, as DNA: TGTGCCAGCAGTTACTCGAGTGGAGGGGACTATGGCTACACCTTC. Translating gives CASSYSSGGDYGYTF.

V usage is TRBV6-5 and J usage is TRBJ1-2; 8 bases are shared with TRBD1. Germline trimming cut 5 bases from V and 7 bases from J; bases unmatched to any gene: 12. The germline V gene encodes CDR1 MNHEY and CDR2 SVGAGI. CDR3 length equals 15 residues. The DNA of the CDR3 is TGTGCCAGCAGTGGGACAGGACGTACTAAGAGTGGCTACACCTTC. Encoded protein: CASSGTGRTKSGYTF.

J is TRBJ1-1 and V is TRBV19, with 9 positions matching TRBD1. The trim removed 3 bases at V and 1 base at J, leaving 0 bases unmatched. The length of the CDR3 is 14 residues. In germline, CDR1 is LNHDA, CDR2 SQIVND (reference sequence). Written as DNA, the CDR3 is TGTGCCAGTAGTATGGACAGGGGGAACACTGAAGCTTTCTTT. It is translated as CASSMDRGNTEAFF.

This clone was observed a few times. The CDR3, as DNA: TGTGCCAGCAGCTTAGTAACAGGGGGAGAGACCCAGTACTTC. Translation gives CASSLVTGGETQYF. The chain employs TRBV7-9 and TRBJ2-5, with 8 bases aligning to TRBD1. The J segment lost 4 bases and the V segment lost 1 base, leaving 2 bases of the junction unmatched. The CDR3 consists of 14 residues. Germline CDR1 reads SEHNR; CDR2 reads FQNEAQ (reference sequence).

The genes are TRBV10-3 and TRBJ2-7; 8 bases line up with TRBD1. Germline V gene data show CDR1 as ENHRY and CDR2 as SYGVKD. This CDR3 contains 16 residues. V was pared by 2 bases and J by 3 bases, with 9 bases of the junction left unmatched. The CDR3 sequence is CAISELPQGANYEQYF. In DNA, the CDR3 is TGTGCCATCAGTGAGCTCCCGCAGGGGGCGAACTACGAGCAGTACTTC.

This chain links TRBV9 with TRBJ2-1; 9 bases map to TRBD2. CDR3 length: 15 amino acids. The junction had 6 bases not matched to a gene; V was cut back by 3 bases and J by 5 bases. Germline V lookup: CDR1 SGDLS, CDR2 YYNGEE. The CDR3 nucleotides read TGTGCCAGCAGCGCAGCGGGGGGCAACCACAATGAGCAGTTCTTC. It encodes CASSAAGGNHNEQFF.

This clone was detected only a few times. The chain carries TRBV5-8 and TRBJ2-7; TRBD1 matches 8 bases. V shed 0 bases, J shed 2 bases, and the junction held 4 bases outside the gene matches. Germline CDR1 reads SGHTS; CDR2 reads YDEGEE. The CDR3 is made up of 15 amino acids. The CDR3 DNA is TGTGCCAGCAGCTTGGGCGACAGGGGACCCTACGAGCAGTACTTC. Encoded protein: CASSLGDRGPYEQYF. The entire variable domain, with the rest obtained from reference TRBV5-8 and TRBJ2-7, is as follows: EAGVTQSPTHLIKTRGQQATLRCSPISGHTSVYWYQQALGLGLQFLLWYDEGEERNRGNFPPRFSGRQFPNYSSELNVNALELEDSALYLCASSLGDRGPYEQYFGPGTRLTVT.

This chain uses TRBV7-2 with TRBJ2-7; D perhaps matches TRBD1 (6 bases). There are 14 residues in the CDR3. V was cut by 5 bases and J by 3 bases, with 14 bases left in between. Germline CDR1 reads SGHTA; CDR2 reads FQGNSA. In DNA, the CDR3 is TGTGCCAGCAGCCCCTTTAGGGGGAACTACGAGCAGTACTTC. Its translation: CASSPFRGNYEQYF.

DNA of the CDR3: TGCGCCAGCAGCCAAGGAACCCGGGACAGCCTTGAAGAGACCCAGTACTTC. Its translation: CASSQGTRDSLEETQYF. The chain carries TRBV4-1 and TRBJ2-5; 7 bases are a match to TRBD1. The CDR3 covers 17 residues. The germline V gene encodes CDR1 MGHRA and CDR2 YSYEKL. J gave up 3 bases and V 1 base, and 11 bases lay outside the gene matches.

The J gene is TRBJ2-3, the V gene TRBV5-1; 9 nucleotides agree with TRBD2. Trimming took 0 bases from V and 5 from J; bases not matched to a gene: 10. Per the germline V gene, CDR1 is SGHRS and CDR2 is YFSETQ. This CDR3 contains 17 residues. This chain's CDR3 is CASSLEIAGVGGDTQYF. In DNA, the CDR3 is TGCGCCAGCAGCTTGGAGATAGCGGGGGTAGGTGGAGATACGCAGTATTTT.

For the CDR3, the DNA is TGTGCCACTAGGGGGACAGCGGGGGCCCCGACCACCGGGGAGCTGTTTTTT. Encoded protein: CATRGTAGAPTTGELFF. The chain carries TRBV19 and TRBJ2-2; D is possibly TRBD2 (8 bases). The CDR3 covers 17 residues. Germline-derived CDR1 and CDR2 are LNHDA and SQIVND (reference sequence). With 10 bases removed from V and 4 bases from J, the gap between germline ends came to 25 bases.

This clone has only a few counts. This chain links TRBV6-1 with TRBJ1-4; D remains unclear. Germline CDR1 and CDR2: MNHNS and SASEGT. Trimming took 6 bases from V and 8 from J, leaving 10 bases between them. The CDR3 runs 12 residues. The CDR3 bases are TGTGCCAGCAGCCTGGGAGGGGAAAAACTGTTTTTT. As protein: CASSLGGEKLFF.

The chain employs TRBV7-7 and TRBJ2-5; a weak D match, TRBD2 (5 bases). Germline values: CDR1 SSHAT, CDR2 FNYEAQ (reference sequence). Trimming pared 5 bases from V and 5 bases from J, leaving 15 bases between. The CDR3 has 14 amino acids. CDR3 in DNA: TGTGCCAGCAGCATTGGGCTAGCCCCGGAGACCCAGTACTTC. The encoded protein is CASSIGLAPETQYF.

The gene calls are TRBV5-4 and TRBJ2-3; TRBD2 matches 10 bases. The CDR3 runs 18 residues. The V gene end was trimmed by 2 bases and the J gene end by 0 bases; junction bases not matched to a gene: 9. Germline V lookup: CDR1 SGHNT, CDR2 YYREEE (reference sequence). CDR3 nucleotide sequence: TGTGCCAGCAGCTTTGGGGGGAAGCGGGGGGGGAGCACAGATACGCAGTATTTT. Translation: CASSFGGKRGGSTDTQYF.

This clone turned up a few times. The chain combines TRBV4-1 with TRBJ1-1, with D tentatively TRBD1 (5 bases). CDR1 is MGHRA and CDR2 is YSYEKL in the germline V gene. The CDR3 sequence is 16 residues long. Trimming took 1 base from V and 5 from J, leaving 17 bases between them. The CDR3 region has the DNA TGCGCCAGCAGCCAAGTCTTCGGGCAGGGAGGAACTGAAGCTTTCTTT. It yields the protein CASSQVFGQGGTEAFF.

The chain joins TRBV29-1 to TRBJ2-1, with unresolved D. Between the trimmed V and J ends, which lost 1 base and 0 bases, there was a span of 10 bases. CDR3 size: 15 residues. Germline V gene sequence: CDR1 SQVTM, CDR2 ANQGSEA. DNA for the CDR3: TGCAGCGTTGAAGTACTTCCCGGCTCCTACAATGAGCAGTTCTTC. This sequence encodes CSVEVLPGSYNEQFF.

The V and J genes are TRBV5-5 and TRBJ1-3; D not certain. Germline V gene sequence: CDR1 SGHKS, CDR2 YYEKEE (reference sequence). V was shortened by 5 bases and J by 3 bases, with 12 bases between the two germline ends. The CDR3 loop spans 14 amino acids. The CDR3 sequence: CASSLFPGGNTIYF. The CDR3 coding sequence is TGTGCCAGCAGTTTGTTTCCAGGTGGAAACACCATATATTTT. The full variable domain, rest sourced from reference TRBV5-5 and TRBJ1-3, is DAGVTQSPTHLIKTRGQQVTLRCSPISGHKSVSWYQQVLGQGPQFIFQYYEKEERGRGNFPDRFSARQFPNYSSELNVNALLLGDSALYLCASSLFPGGNTIYFGEGSWLTVV.